The 18 T cell receptor beta chains listed next were all sequenced from one sample in a study of T cell changes during pregnancy in multiple sclerosis. Sequencing was performed with immunoSEQ multiplex PCR; in TCRdb, only in-frame clones are kept and a portion is missing. The data show about 86,000 clones, approximately 90% seen once. The sample here was peripheral blood, taken in the first trimester of pregnancy. The receptors come from a female donor in good health, enrolled as a control in a pregnancy study.

The rearrangement uses TRBV18 and TRBJ2-7, with D possibly TRBD1 on 6 matching bases. Trimming removed 3 bases from V and 3 bases from J, with 12 bases in between. CDR1 and CDR2 (germline): KGHSH, LQKENI. The CDR3 loop spans 14 amino acids. CDR3 amino acids: CASSPGTTNYEQYF. The DNA for the CDR3 is TGTGCCAGCTCACCCGGGACAACAAACTACGAGCAGTACTTC.

The chain recombines TRBV7-2 with TRBJ2-3; TRBD2 aligns across 8 bases. Germline V lookup: CDR1 SGHTA, CDR2 FQGNSA. The CDR3 covers 15 residues. V lost 7 bases and J lost 1; bases outside the gene matches: 7. The CDR3 sequence is CASIPGGDGTDTQYF. For the CDR3, the DNA is TGTGCCAGCATACCCGGGGGGGACGGCACAGATACGCAGTATTTT. Filled out from reference TRBV7-2 and TRBJ2-3, the complete variable domain reads GAGVSQSPSNKVTEKGKDVELRCDPISGHTALYWYRQSLGQGLEFLIYFQGNSAPDKSGLPSDRFSAERTGGSVSTLTIQRTQQEDSAVYLCASIPGGDGTDTQYFGPGTRLTVL.

The chain is built from TRBV4-3 and TRBJ2-2, with 14 nucleotides matching TRBD2. The CDR3 loop spans 19 amino acids. The V gene's germline CDR1 is LGHNA and CDR2 YSLEER. V dropped 4 bases and J dropped 5; count of bases not matched to a gene: 12. The DNA for the CDR3 is TGCGCCAGCAGCCGGGTACCGACTAGCGGGGGGGCAAGGACCGGGGAGCTGTTTTTT. This codes for CASSRVPTSGGARTGELFF.

The chain employs TRBV11-2 and TRBJ1-1, with 8 nucleotides matching TRBD1. Germline V gene lookup returns CDR1 SGHAT and CDR2 FQNNGV. The CDR3 has 14 residues. The junction had 7 bases not matched to a gene; V was cut back by 5 bases and J by 5 bases. The CDR3 sequence: CASSPTGVYTEAFF. As DNA, the CDR3 is TGTGCCAGCAGCCCGACAGGGGTGTATACTGAAGCTTTCTTT.

The chain is built from TRBV5-1 and TRBJ1-1, with a weak D call TRBD1 (6 bases). Trimming cost V 4 bases and J 2 bases, with 15 bases left between them. This CDR3 is 15 amino acids long. In germline, CDR1 is SGHRS, CDR2 YFSETQ. In nucleotides, the CDR3 is TGCGCCAGCAGCCCCAACAGGGTCGGTAACACTGAAGCTTTCTTT. It encodes CASSPNRVGNTEAFF. Full variable domain (missing parts from reference TRBV5-1 and TRBJ1-1): KAGVTQTPRYLIKTRGQQVTLSCSPISGHRSVSWYQQTPGQGLQFLFEYFSETQRNKGNFPGRFSGRQFSNSRSEMNVSTLELGDSALYLCASSPNRVGNTEAFFGQGTRLTVV.

CDR3 sequence (DNA): TGTGCCAGCAGCGACGGGACAGGGAATGAGCAGTTCTTC. It encodes CASSDGTGNEQFF. This rearrangement joins TRBV5-8 to TRBJ2-1, with 9 bases aligning to TRBD1. Germline loops: CDR1 SGHTS, CDR2 YDEGEE. The CDR3 runs 13 residues. The V segment lost 4 bases and the J segment 7 bases; nucleotides outside the gene matches: 3.

V usage is TRBV27 and J usage is TRBJ2-7; 7 bases fit TRBD2. This CDR3 is 15 amino acids long. The germline V gene encodes CDR1 MNHEY and CDR2 SMNVEV (reference sequence). With V trimmed by 2 bases and J by 3 bases, 7 bases remained unmatched. DNA of the CDR3: TGTGCCAGCAGTTTAGGGCCGGGAGGTGGCTACGAGCAGTACTTC. Protein: CASSLGPGGGYEQYF.

The chain uses TRBV4-2 and TRBJ2-7, with TRBD2 matching over 9 bases. Per the germline V gene, CDR1 is LGHNA and CDR2 is YNFKEQ. The ends lost 4 bases at V and 0 bases at J; junction bases unmatched: 4. The CDR3 runs to 15 residues. The CDR3 loop reads CASSRSSGVSYEQYF. CDR3 in DNA: TGTGCCAGCAGCCGTTCTAGCGGGGTCTCCTACGAGCAGTACTTC.

The chain links TRBV4-1 to TRBJ2-3, with a weak D call TRBD1 (6 bases). The V end was cut by 1 base, the J end by 1 base, with 9 bases between. The length of the CDR3 is 15 residues. Germline V gives CDR1 MGHRA, CDR2 YSYEKL. The CDR3 DNA follows: TGCGCCAGCAGCCAAGTAGGGGGAGGCACAGATACGCAGTATTTT. Protein sequence: CASSQVGGGTDTQYF.

The chain's CDR3 is CASSLASGGRDNYGYTF. In nucleotides, the CDR3 is TGTGCCAGCAGCTTAGCCTCCGGGGGGCGCGATAACTATGGCTACACCTTC. The rearrangement joins TRBV7-2 to TRBJ1-2; D might be TRBD1 (6 bases). Per germline, CDR1 SGHTA and CDR2 FQGNSA. There are 17 residues in the CDR3. Trimming took 0 bases from V and 1 from J, leaving 15 bases between them.

V and J are TRBV2 and TRBJ2-7; D gene ambiguous. The V and J ends lost 2 bases and 4 bases respectively, with 6 bases between them. Germline assignment: CDR1 SNHLY and CDR2 FYNNEI. This CDR3 has 12 amino acids. CDR3 sequence: CASSELIYEQYF. CDR3 in DNA: TGTGCCAGCAGTGAACTTATTTACGAGCAGTACTTC.

The rearrangement joins TRBV7-2 to TRBJ2-7; 8 bases align to TRBD2. The CDR3 is 16 amino acids. Germline V gene lookup returns CDR1 SGHTA and CDR2 FQGNSA. The V gene end was trimmed by 3 bases and the J gene end by 6 bases; junction bases not matched to a gene: 13. The CDR3 is CASSFVRGRGALEQYF. Written as DNA, the CDR3 is TGTGCCAGCAGCTTTGTTCGAGGGCGGGGGGCCCTCGAGCAGTACTTC. The complete variable domain, with remaining parts taken from reference TRBV7-2 and TRBJ2-7, reads GAGVSQSPSNKVTEKGKDVELRCDPISGHTALYWYRQSLGQGLEFLIYFQGNSAPDKSGLPSDRFSAERTGGSVSTLTIQRTQQEDSAVYLCASSFVRGRGALEQYFGPGTRLTVT.

This chain joins TRBV7-2 and TRBJ1-2, with TRBD1 matching over 10 bases. The germline V gene encodes CDR1 SGHTA and CDR2 FQGNSA. CDR3 length: 15 residues. J gave up 8 bases and V 5 bases, and 11 bases lay outside the gene matches. The CDR3 protein is CASSAPGQGYLGYTF. For the CDR3, the DNA is TGTGCCAGCAGCGCCCCGGGACAGGGGTATTTGGGCTACACCTTC. Supplemented by reference TRBV7-2 and TRBJ1-2, the full variable domain reads GAGVSQSPSNKVTEKGKDVELRCDPISGHTALYWYRQSLGQGLEFLIYFQGNSAPDKSGLPSDRFSAERTGGSVSTLTIQRTQQEDSAVYLCASSAPGQGYLGYTFGSGTRLTVV.

V usage is TRBV5-6 and J usage is TRBJ2-5; D is possibly TRBD1 (5 bases). The V gene's germline CDR1 is SGHDT and CDR2 YYEEEE. The CDR3 contains 14 residues. The V end lost 4 bases, the J end lost 5 bases, and 15 bases lay between the germline ends. The CDR3 DNA is TGTGCCAGCAGCCCGCCCCCAGGGATGGAGACCCAGTACTTC. Amino acids: CASSPPPGMETQYF.

The chain combines TRBV6-6 with TRBJ2-3, with 9 positions matching TRBD2. Germline CDR1 MNHNY, CDR2 SVGAGI (reference sequence). The ends lost 0 bases at V and 1 base at J; junction bases unmatched: 2. The CDR3 sequence is 16 residues long. CDR3 in amino acids: CASSYSAGGGTDTQYF. Written as DNA, the CDR3 is TGTGCCAGCAGTTACTCGGCGGGGGGGGGCACAGATACGCAGTATTTT.

The chain combines TRBV7-2 with TRBJ2-7, with D possibly being TRBD1 (5 bases). Germline loops: CDR1 SGHTA, CDR2 FQGNSA. This CDR3 comprises 16 residues. V was shortened by 2 bases and J by 3 bases, with 17 bases between the two germline ends. In nucleotides, the CDR3 is TGTGCCAGCAGCTTATCAACAGGCAACATCGTCTACGAGCAGTACTTC. Translation gives CASSLSTGNIVYEQYF.

The chain combines TRBV2 with TRBJ1-2, with 9 bases fitting TRBD1. After removal of 11 bases from V and 4 bases from J, the junction contained 11 bases not matched to a gene. The germline gives CDR1 SNHLY, CDR2 FYNNEI. This CDR3 contains 14 residues. This CDR3 reads CASVPGQGPYGYTF. The CDR3 DNA follows: TGTGCCTCTGTTCCGGGACAGGGTCCCTATGGCTACACCTTC.

The CDR3 protein is CASSLLVTFAVRNEQFF. As DNA, the CDR3 is TGTGCCAGTAGTCTGTTAGTCACCTTCGCGGTACGCAATGAGCAGTTCTTC. The chain has TRBV19 and TRBJ2-1; no definite D call. CDR3 length: 17 residues. V dropped 5 bases and J dropped 6 bases, with 23 bases sitting between them. CDR1 LNHDA and CDR2 SQIVND come from the germline V gene (reference sequence).